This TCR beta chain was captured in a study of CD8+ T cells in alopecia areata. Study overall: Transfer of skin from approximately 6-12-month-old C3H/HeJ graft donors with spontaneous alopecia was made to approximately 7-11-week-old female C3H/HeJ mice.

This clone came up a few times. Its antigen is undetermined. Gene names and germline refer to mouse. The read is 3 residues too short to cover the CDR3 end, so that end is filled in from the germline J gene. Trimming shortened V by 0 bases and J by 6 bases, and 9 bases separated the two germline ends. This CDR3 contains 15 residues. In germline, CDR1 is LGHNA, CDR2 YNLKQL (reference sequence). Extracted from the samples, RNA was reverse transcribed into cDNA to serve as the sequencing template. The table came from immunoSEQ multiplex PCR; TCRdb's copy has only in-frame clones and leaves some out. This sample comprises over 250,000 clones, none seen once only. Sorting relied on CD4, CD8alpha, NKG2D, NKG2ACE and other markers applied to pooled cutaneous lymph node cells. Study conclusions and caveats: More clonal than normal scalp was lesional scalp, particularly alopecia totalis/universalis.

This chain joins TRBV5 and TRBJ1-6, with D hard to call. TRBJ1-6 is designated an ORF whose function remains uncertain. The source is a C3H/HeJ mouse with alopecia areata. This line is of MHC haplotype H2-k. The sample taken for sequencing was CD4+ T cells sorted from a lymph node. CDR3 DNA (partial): TGTGCCAGCAGCCAAGAATTGGTGGGTAATTCGCCC. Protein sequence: CASSQELVGNSP. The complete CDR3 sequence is CASSQELVGNSPLYF.